Shown below are 30 T cell receptor beta chains from a single sample sequenced in a study of T cell responses to AZD1222 COVID-19 vaccine. Assay used: immunoSEQ multiplex PCR; TCRdb lists only in-frame clones, some missing. The data hold 95,000 to 150,000 clones, with just under 90% observed a single time. Sample: peripheral blood, taken on day 0 of AZD1222 vaccination. Every receptor here comes from an adult in good health.

The rearrangement joins TRBV2 to TRBJ1-5, with a possible D match to TRBD1 (6 bases). V was clipped by 0 bases and J by 1 base, with 10 bases between them. Germline CDR1 is SNHLY and CDR2 is FYNNEI. This CDR3 contains 16 residues. The CDR3 spells CASSEAPGQSNQPQHF. The CDR3 region has the DNA TGTGCCAGCAGTGAAGCACCCGGACAGAGCAATCAGCCCCAGCATTTT.

This clone is labeled as medium-sized (0.01 to 0.1%). The chain couples TRBV6-1 to TRBJ2-1, with 10 bases aligning to TRBD1. J was trimmed by 10 bases and V by 2 bases; bases with no gene match: 8. Looked up from germline, CDR1 is MNHNS and CDR2 is SASEGT. The CDR3 is made up of 15 amino acids. CDR3 in amino acids: CASSERQGAVSEQFF. CDR3 nucleotide sequence: TGTGCCAGCAGTGAAAGACAGGGGGCGGTTAGCGAGCAGTTCTTC.

The chain employs TRBV7-9 and TRBJ2-3; D remains unclear. Germline V CDR1 and CDR2: SEHNR, FQNEAQ (reference sequence). This CDR3 is built from 15 residues. The V end was cut by 1 base, the J end by 2 bases, with 10 bases between. CDR3: CASSLGTGITDTQYF. The CDR3 region has the DNA TGTGCCAGCAGCTTAGGTACGGGCATCACAGATACGCAGTATTTT.

V usage is TRBV27 and J usage is TRBJ1-6; D possibly corresponds to TRBD1 (5 bases). The CDR3 has 14 residues. With 6 bases removed from V and 10 bases from J, the gap between germline ends came to 16 bases. Germline CDR1 is MNHEY and CDR2 is SMNVEV (reference sequence). The DNA of the CDR3 is TGTGCCAGCAGGAAGAACCTGGGACGGTCACCCCTCCACTTT. Encoded protein: CASRKNLGRSPLHF.

The chain employs TRBV2 and TRBJ2-3; no definite D call. V shed 3 bases and J shed 1 base, with 11 bases lying between them. The CDR3 is 15 residues long. Germline CDR1 reads SNHLY; CDR2 reads FYNNEI. CDR3 amino acids: CASSEAVTGTDTQYF. In nucleotides, the CDR3 is TGTGCCAGCAGTGAGGCAGTTACGGGCACAGATACGCAGTATTTT.

This rearrangement joins TRBV2 to TRBJ1-5; no definite D call. V shed 3 bases and J shed 2 bases, with 11 bases lying between them. Germline lookup yields CDR1 SNHLY and CDR2 FYNNEI. The CDR3 length is 15 residues. The CDR3 DNA is TGTGCCAGCAGTGAGTCTCGCACGGGCAATCAGCCCCAGCATTTT. It yields the protein CASSESRTGNQPQHF.

The V and J genes are TRBV12-5 and TRBJ2-7; a weak D match, TRBD2 (5 bases). The CDR3 covers 13 residues. Germline V gene data show CDR1 as LGHNT and CDR2 as FRNRAP. V lost 1 base and J lost 8, with 12 bases in between. CDR3 coding DNA: TGTGCTAGTGGTTTGGACGGGATCTCGAAGCAGTACTTC. It yields the protein CASGLDGISKQYF. The whole variable domain, filled in from reference TRBV12-5 and TRBJ2-7, reads DARVTQTPRHKVTEMGQEVTMRCQPILGHNTVFWYRQTMMQGLELLAYFRNRAPLDDSGMPKDRFSAEMPDATLATLKIQPSEPRDSAVYFCASGLDGISKQYFGPGTRLTVT.

CDR3 DNA sequence: TGTGCCAGCAGCCTAGCGGGAGATACGCAGTATTTT. Translating gives CASSLAGDTQYF. The gene calls are TRBV12-3 or TRBV12-4 and TRBJ2-3; 8 bases align to TRBD2. The CDR3 is 12 amino acids. J lost 5 bases, V lost 6 bases, and 1 base had no gene match.

Points on this clone: The sample holds other DNA sequences that translate to the same CDR3. This chain uses TRBV6-5 with TRBJ1-5, with no clear D. The CDR3 is 13 residues long. V dropped 0 bases and J dropped 3 bases, with 3 bases sitting between them. Germline V gene lookup returns CDR1 MNHEY and CDR2 SVGAGI. CDR3 region: CASSYSTNQPQHF. The DNA of the CDR3 is TGTGCCAGCAGTTACTCAACCAATCAGCCCCAGCATTTT.

V usage is TRBV5-4 and J usage is TRBJ2-3; 14 bases are a match to TRBD2. The germline CDR1 and CDR2 sequences are SGHNT and YYREEE (reference sequence). Losses at the gene ends were 6 bases for V and 3 bases for J; bases not matched to a gene: 9. The CDR3 contains 17 residues. CDR3 nucleotide sequence: TGTGCCAGCACTATACACCGGACTAGCGGGGGGACAGATACGCAGTATTTT. Translated: CASTIHRTSGGTDTQYF.

J is TRBJ1-5 and V is TRBV7-8, with D possibly matching TRBD1 (5 bases). Trimming cost V 5 bases and J 4 bases, with 9 bases left between them. CDR1 and CDR2 (germline): SGHVS, FQNEAQ. This CDR3 contains 13 residues. The CDR3 DNA is TGTGCCAGCAGCCCGACAGTTAATCAGCCCCAGCATTTT. This codes for CASSPTVNQPQHF. The variable domain in full, completed from reference TRBV7-8 and TRBJ1-5, reads GAGVSQSPRYKVAKRGQDVALRCDPISGHVSLFWYQQALGQGPEFLTYFQNEAQLDKSGLPSDRFFAERPEGSVSTLKIQRTQQEDSAVYLCASSPTVNQPQHFGDGTRLSIL.

The chain is built from TRBV6-5 and TRBJ2-7; D is unclear. From germline, CDR1 is MNHEY and CDR2 SVGAGI. CDR3 length: 13 residues. With 4 bases removed from V and 0 bases from J, the gap between germline ends came to 7 bases. The CDR3 coding sequence is TGTGCCAGCAGTTCCCACAACTCCTACGAGCAGTACTTC. It specifies CASSSHNSYEQYF.

The V call is TRBV28, the J call TRBJ2-3, with D possibly TRBD2 on 5 matching bases. The CDR3 spans 13 residues. Germline CDR1 reads MDHEN; CDR2 reads SYDVKM. Trimming took off 2 bases at V and 9 bases at J, with 12 bases between the two ends. The CDR3 DNA is TGTGCCAGCAGTTTAAAATCGCCGGGGACGCAGTATTTT. It specifies CASSLKSPGTQYF.

The chain couples TRBV5-1 to TRBJ2-2, with a weak D call TRBD1 (5 bases). The V and J ends lost 0 bases and 7 bases respectively, with 10 bases between them. The CDR3 is made up of 14 amino acids. From germline, CDR1 is SGHRS and CDR2 YFSETQ. The CDR3 region is CASSLGQGSGELFF. CDR3 DNA: TGCGCCAGCAGCTTGGGGCAGGGAAGCGGGGAGCTGTTTTTT.

V is TRBV5-1 and J is TRBJ1-5; D remains ambiguous. V lost 4 bases, J lost 4 bases, and 15 bases lay in between. The CDR3 is 15 residues long. Germline V gene lookup returns CDR1 SGHRS and CDR2 YFSETQ. CDR3 residues: CASSALDGMNQPQHF. The DNA of the CDR3 is TGCGCCAGCAGCGCCCTCGACGGAATGAATCAGCCCCAGCATTTT.

V and J are TRBV4-1 and TRBJ2-7; D possibly corresponds to TRBD2 (6 bases). The V gene's germline CDR1 is MGHRA and CDR2 YSYEKL. The CDR3 consists of 16 residues. V was shortened by 1 base and J by 3 bases, with 16 bases between the two germline ends. The CDR3 here is CASSQGASARLYEQYF. CDR3 DNA sequence: TGCGCCAGCAGCCAAGGAGCTAGCGCTCGCCTCTACGAGCAGTACTTC.

The chain joins TRBV15 to TRBJ2-4; perhaps TRBD1 as D (6 bases). V was trimmed by 3 bases and J by 1 base, leaving 16 bases between them. CDR1 and CDR2 (germline): LNHNV, YYDKDF (reference sequence). This CDR3 has 17 residues. The CDR3 spells CATSSLQGGLAKNIQYF. For the CDR3, the DNA is TGTGCCACCAGCAGCTTACAGGGCGGGCTGGCCAAAAACATTCAGTACTTC.

The rearrangement uses TRBV2 and TRBJ2-3; no reliable D call. Germline CDR1 and CDR2: SNHLY and FYNNEI. The length of the CDR3 is 11 residues. Trimming took off 7 bases at V and 4 bases at J, with 6 bases between the two ends. Here the CDR3 reads CASNGPDTQYF. For the CDR3, the DNA is TGTGCCAGCAATGGTCCAGATACGCAGTATTTT.

This chain uses TRBV2 with TRBJ1-2; perhaps TRBD1 as D (5 bases). Per the germline V gene, CDR1 is SNHLY and CDR2 is FYNNEI. V was pared by 7 bases and J by 3 bases, with 12 bases between. CDR3 size: 13 residues. The CDR3 DNA sequence: TGTGCCAGCACCATGGGGACGGACTATGGCTACACCTTC. The encoded protein is CASTMGTDYGYTF.

This clone was detected only once. This chain connects TRBV5-6 to TRBJ2-3, with 8 bases lining up with TRBD2. The CDR3 has 15 residues. Germline CDR1 and CDR2: SGHDT and YYEEEE. Trimming took 0 bases from V and 3 from J; bases not matched to a gene: 3. This chain's CDR3 is CASSLVQRETDTQYF. CDR3 nucleotides: TGTGCCAGCAGCTTGGTCCAGCGGGAGACAGATACGCAGTATTTT. The entire variable domain, with the rest obtained from reference TRBV5-6 and TRBJ2-3, is as follows: DAGVTQSPTHLIKTRGQQVTLRCSPKSGHDTVSWYQQALGQGPQFIFQYYEEEERQRGNFPDRFSGHQFPNYSSELNVNALLLGDSALYLCASSLVQRETDTQYFGPGTRLTVL.

The J gene is TRBJ1-1, the V gene TRBV7-8, with D tentatively TRBD1 (5 bases). The CDR3 contains 15 residues. V was trimmed by 1 base and J by 4 bases, leaving 13 bases between them. From germline, CDR1 is SGHVS and CDR2 FQNEAQ. The CDR3 bases are TGTGCCAGCAGCTTAGGGCGGGGCTTGAGCACTGAAGCTTTCTTT. Its translation: CASSLGRGLSTEAFF.

The chain joins TRBV3-1 (or the pseudogene TRBV3-2) to TRBJ1-5, with D unresolved. Germline V lookup: CDR1 LGHDT, CDR2 YNNKEL (reference sequence). This CDR3 comprises 14 residues. V lost 1 base and J 3 bases, leaving 7 bases between the germline ends. The CDR3 bases are TGTGCCAGCAGCCAAGGTATTATCAATCAGCCCCAGCATTTT. Translation: CASSQGIINQPQHF.

This chain uses TRBV11-2 with TRBJ1-1; 10 bases align to TRBD1. V lost 6 bases to trimming and J lost 10 bases; unmatched junction nucleotides: 11. Germline assignment: CDR1 SGHAT and CDR2 FQNNGV. This CDR3 has 14 residues. The CDR3 spells CASRGTGTGARAFF. CDR3 nucleotide sequence: TGTGCCAGCAGAGGAACCGGGACAGGGGCTAGAGCTTTCTTT.

The J gene is TRBJ2-2, the V gene TRBV5-1; no clear D gene. V lost 3 bases, J lost 8 bases, and 11 bases lay in between. The CDR3 contains 13 residues. Looked up from germline, CDR1 is SGHRS and CDR2 is YFSETQ. CDR3 loop: CASSYHSPGELFF. The CDR3 region has the DNA TGCGCCAGCAGCTATCACTCCCCTGGGGAGCTGTTTTTT.

This chain uses TRBV19 with TRBJ1-2, with no clear D. Looked up from germline, CDR1 is LNHDA and CDR2 is SQIVND (reference sequence). Between the trimmed V and J ends, which lost 7 bases and 6 bases, there was a span of 15 bases. The CDR3 loop spans 13 amino acids. As DNA, the CDR3 is TGTGCCAGTACCCTGGGCAGTAGGAATGGCTACACCTTC. This translates into CASTLGSRNGYTF.

CDR3 region: CASGFKTGIAGNTIYF. The CDR3 DNA reads as TGTGCTAGTGGTTTCAAAACCGGGATAGCAGGAAACACCATATATTTT. The V call is TRBV12-5, the J call TRBJ1-3; D uncertain. Looked up from germline, CDR1 is LGHNT and CDR2 is FRNRAP. The germline V and J ends were trimmed by 3 bases and 4 bases, with 16 bases remaining between them. The CDR3 sequence is 16 residues long. Based on the CDR3 plus reference TRBV12-5 and TRBJ1-3, the full variable domain is DARVTQTPRHKVTEMGQEVTMRCQPILGHNTVFWYRQTMMQGLELLAYFRNRAPLDDSGMPKDRFSAEMPDATLATLKIQPSEPRDSAVYFCASGFKTGIAGNTIYFGEGSWLTVV.

The V and J genes are TRBV11-3 and TRBJ2-3; D is possibly TRBD2 (5 bases). CDR1 and CDR2 from the germline V gene are SGHNT and YENEEA. V was pared by 1 base and J by 2 bases, with 16 bases between. The CDR3 totals 17 residues. The DNA of the CDR3 is TGTGCCAGCAGCTTAGGGCGAGGGCCCCGCCACACAGATACGCAGTATTTT. This sequence encodes CASSLGRGPRHTDTQYF. Looking up the rest from reference TRBV11-3 and TRBJ2-3 gives the full variable domain: EAGVVQSPRYKIIEKKQPVAFWCNPISGHNTLYWYLQNLGQGPELLIRYENEEAVDDSQLPKDRFSAERLKGVDSTLKIQPAELGDSAVYLCASSLGRGPRHTDTQYFGPGTRLTVL.

The chain uses TRBV6-2 or TRBV6-3 and TRBJ1-1; the D gene is possibly TRBD1 (6 bases). The germline V gene has CDR1 MNHEY and CDR2 SVGEGT. Deletions cut 6 bases from V and 6 bases from J, with 17 bases between. The CDR3 sequence is 14 residues long. The CDR3 DNA is TGTGCCAGCAGCCGGACAGAGACCTTCCCTGAAGCTTTCTTT. Translating it yields CASSRTETFPEAFF.

This clone has just a few counts. The V and J genes are TRBV27 and TRBJ2-5; the match to TRBD2 covers 11 bases. This CDR3 contains 17 residues. Germline CDR1 and CDR2: MNHEY and SMNVEV (reference sequence). The V and J ends lost 0 bases and 5 bases, in that order; junction bases with no gene match: 8. The chain's CDR3 is CASSLSGATSGGETQYF. DNA for the CDR3: TGTGCCAGCAGTTTATCGGGGGCCACTAGCGGGGGCGAGACCCAGTACTTC.

V is TRBV28 and J is TRBJ1-2; 9 bases agree with TRBD1. Per the germline V gene, CDR1 is MDHEN and CDR2 is SYDVKM. Trimming removed 6 bases from V and 3 bases from J; junction bases left unmatched: 5. This CDR3 has 14 residues. This CDR3 is CASRETGGDYGYTF. The CDR3 nucleotides read TGTGCCAGCAGAGAGACAGGGGGAGACTATGGCTACACCTTC.